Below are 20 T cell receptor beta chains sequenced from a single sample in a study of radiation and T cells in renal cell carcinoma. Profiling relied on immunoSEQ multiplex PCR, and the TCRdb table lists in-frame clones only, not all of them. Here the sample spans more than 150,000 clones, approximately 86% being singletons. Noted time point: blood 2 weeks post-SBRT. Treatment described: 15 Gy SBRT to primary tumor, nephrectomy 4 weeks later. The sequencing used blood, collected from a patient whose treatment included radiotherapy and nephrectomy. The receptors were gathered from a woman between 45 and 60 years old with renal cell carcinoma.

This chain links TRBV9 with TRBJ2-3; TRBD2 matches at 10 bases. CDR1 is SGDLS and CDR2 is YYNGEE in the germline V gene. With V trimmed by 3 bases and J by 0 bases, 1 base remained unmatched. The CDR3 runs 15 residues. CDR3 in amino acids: CASSETSGSTDTQYF. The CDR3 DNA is TGTGCCAGCAGCGAGACTAGCGGGAGCACAGATACGCAGTATTTT.

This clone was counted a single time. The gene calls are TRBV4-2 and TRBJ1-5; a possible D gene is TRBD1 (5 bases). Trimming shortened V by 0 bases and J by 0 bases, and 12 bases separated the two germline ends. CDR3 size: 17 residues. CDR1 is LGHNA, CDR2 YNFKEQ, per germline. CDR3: CASSQEGARSSNQPQHF. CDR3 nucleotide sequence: TGTGCCAGCAGCCAAGAAGGGGCCAGGAGTAGCAATCAGCCCCAGCATTTT.

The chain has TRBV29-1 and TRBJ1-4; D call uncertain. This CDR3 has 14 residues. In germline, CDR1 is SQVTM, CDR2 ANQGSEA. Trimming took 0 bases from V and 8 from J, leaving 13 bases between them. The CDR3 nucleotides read TGCAGCGTTGAAGATTGGGCCGGTCGGGAAAAACTGTTTTTT. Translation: CSVEDWAGREKLFF.

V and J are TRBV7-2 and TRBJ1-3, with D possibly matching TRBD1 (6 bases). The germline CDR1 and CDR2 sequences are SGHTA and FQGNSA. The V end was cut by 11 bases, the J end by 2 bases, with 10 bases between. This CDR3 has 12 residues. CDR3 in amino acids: CASRGAGNTIYF. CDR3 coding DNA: TGTGCCTCGAGGGGGGCTGGAAACACCATATATTTT. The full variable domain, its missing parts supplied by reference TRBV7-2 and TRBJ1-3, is GAGVSQSPSNKVTEKGKDVELRCDPISGHTALYWYRQSLGQGLEFLIYFQGNSAPDKSGLPSDRFSAERTGGSVSTLTIQRTQQEDSAVYLCASRGAGNTIYFGEGSWLTVV.

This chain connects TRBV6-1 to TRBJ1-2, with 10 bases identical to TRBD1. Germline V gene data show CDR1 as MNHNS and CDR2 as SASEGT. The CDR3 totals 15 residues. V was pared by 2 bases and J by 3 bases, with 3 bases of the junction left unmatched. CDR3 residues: CASSEMTGGHYGYTF. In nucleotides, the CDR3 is TGTGCCAGCAGTGAAATGACAGGGGGCCACTATGGCTACACCTTC.

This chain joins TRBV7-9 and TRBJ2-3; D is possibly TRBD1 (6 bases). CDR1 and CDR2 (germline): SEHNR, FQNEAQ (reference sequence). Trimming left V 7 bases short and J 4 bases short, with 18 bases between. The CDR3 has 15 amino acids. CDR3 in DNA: TGTGCCAGCAACTTCGGACTGGGGGCCTCAGATACGCAGTATTTT. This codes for CASNFGLGASDTQYF. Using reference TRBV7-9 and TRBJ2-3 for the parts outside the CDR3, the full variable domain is DTGVSQNPRHKITKRGQNVTFRCDPISEHNRLYWYRQTLGQGPEFLTYFQNEAQLEKSRLLSDRFSAERPKGSFSTLEIQRTEQGDSAMYLCASNFGLGASDTQYFGPGTRLTVL.

The CDR3 nucleotides are TGTGCCAGCAGCCAAACCGTGGGCCTAGCGGGGGACAATGAGCAGTTCTTC. As protein: CASSQTVGLAGDNEQFF. This chain uses TRBV11-2 with TRBJ2-1; 10 bases agree with TRBD2. Germline CDR1 is SGHAT and CDR2 is FQNNGV. V lost 5 bases and J lost 5; bases outside the gene matches: 12. The CDR3 covers 17 residues.

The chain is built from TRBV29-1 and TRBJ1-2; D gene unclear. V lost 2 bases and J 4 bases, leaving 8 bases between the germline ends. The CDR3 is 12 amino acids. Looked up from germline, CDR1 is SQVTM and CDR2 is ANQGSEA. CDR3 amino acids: CSVEIAAYGYTF. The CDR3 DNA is TGCAGCGTTGAAATCGCGGCCTATGGCTACACCTTC.

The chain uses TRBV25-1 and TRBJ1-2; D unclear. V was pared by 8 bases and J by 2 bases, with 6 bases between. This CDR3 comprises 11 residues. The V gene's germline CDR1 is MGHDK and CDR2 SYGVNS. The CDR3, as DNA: TGTGCCAGCGCCCAAAACTATGGCTACACCTTC. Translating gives CASAQNYGYTF.

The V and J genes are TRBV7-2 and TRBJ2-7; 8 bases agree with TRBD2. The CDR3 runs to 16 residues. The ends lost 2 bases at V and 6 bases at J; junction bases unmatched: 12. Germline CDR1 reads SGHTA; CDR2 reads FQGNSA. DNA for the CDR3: TGTGCCAGCAGCTTAACCGGGACTAGTCTCTGGGTCGAGCAGTACTTC. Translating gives CASSLTGTSLWVEQYF.

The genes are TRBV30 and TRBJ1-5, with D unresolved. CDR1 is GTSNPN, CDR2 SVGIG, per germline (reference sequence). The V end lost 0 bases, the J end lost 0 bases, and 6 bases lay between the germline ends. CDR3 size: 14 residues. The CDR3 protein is CAWSVRYSNQPQHF. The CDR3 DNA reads TGTGCCTGGAGTGTGAGGTATAGCAATCAGCCCCAGCATTTT.

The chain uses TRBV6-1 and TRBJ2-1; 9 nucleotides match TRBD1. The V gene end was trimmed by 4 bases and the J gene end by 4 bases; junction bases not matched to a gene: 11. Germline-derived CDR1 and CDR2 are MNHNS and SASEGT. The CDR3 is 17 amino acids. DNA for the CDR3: TGTGCCAGCAGTGGTCTACCACAGGGGGCGCTTTACAATGAGCAGTTCTTC. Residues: CASSGLPQGALYNEQFF.

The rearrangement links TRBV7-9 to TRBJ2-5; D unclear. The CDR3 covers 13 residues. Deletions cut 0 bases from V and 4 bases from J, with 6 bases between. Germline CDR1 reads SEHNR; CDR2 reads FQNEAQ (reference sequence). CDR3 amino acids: CASSLAGPETQYF. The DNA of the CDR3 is TGTGCCAGCAGCTTAGCGGGCCCAGAGACCCAGTACTTC.

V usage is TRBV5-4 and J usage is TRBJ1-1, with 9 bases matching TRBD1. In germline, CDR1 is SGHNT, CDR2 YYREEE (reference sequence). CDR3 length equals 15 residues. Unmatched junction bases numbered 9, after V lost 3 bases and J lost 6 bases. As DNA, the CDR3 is TGTGCCAGCAGCTCGAGAGGACAGGGGAGGGCTGAAGCTTTCTTT. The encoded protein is CASSSRGQGRAEAFF.

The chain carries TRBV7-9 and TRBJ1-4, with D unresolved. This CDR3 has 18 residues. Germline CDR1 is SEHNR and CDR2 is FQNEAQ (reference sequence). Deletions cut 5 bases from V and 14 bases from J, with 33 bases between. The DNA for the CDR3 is TGTGCCAGCAGCAGTAGAGGTTCGCAGAAGGGTGTCGGGGAAACTCTGTTTTTT. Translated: CASSSRGSQKGVGETLFF.

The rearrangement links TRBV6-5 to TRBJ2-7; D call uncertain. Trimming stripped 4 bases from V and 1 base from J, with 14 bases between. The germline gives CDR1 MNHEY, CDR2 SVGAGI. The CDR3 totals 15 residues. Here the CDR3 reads CASSSRRSSSYEQYF. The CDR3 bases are TGTGCCAGCAGTTCGAGGCGATCGAGTTCCTACGAGCAGTACTTC.

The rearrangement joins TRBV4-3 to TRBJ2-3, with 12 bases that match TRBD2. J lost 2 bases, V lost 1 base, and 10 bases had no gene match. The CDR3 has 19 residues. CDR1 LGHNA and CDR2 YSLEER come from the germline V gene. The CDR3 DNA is TGCGCCAGCAGCCAAGGGGGGGGACTAGCGGGCATATTCACAGATACGCAGTATTTT. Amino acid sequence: CASSQGGGLAGIFTDTQYF.

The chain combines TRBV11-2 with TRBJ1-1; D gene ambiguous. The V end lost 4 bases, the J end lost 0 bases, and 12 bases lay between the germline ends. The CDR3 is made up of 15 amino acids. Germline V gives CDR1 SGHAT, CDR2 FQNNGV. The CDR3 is CASSYSTIMNTEAFF. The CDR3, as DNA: TGTGCCAGCAGCTACTCAACTATCATGAACACTGAAGCTTTCTTT.

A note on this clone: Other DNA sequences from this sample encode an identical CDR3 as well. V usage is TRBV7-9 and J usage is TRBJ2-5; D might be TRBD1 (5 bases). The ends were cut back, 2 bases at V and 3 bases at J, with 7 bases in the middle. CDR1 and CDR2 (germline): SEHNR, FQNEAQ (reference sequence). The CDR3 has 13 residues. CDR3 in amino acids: CASSLWGEETQYF. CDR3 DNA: TGTGCCAGCAGCTTATGGGGCGAAGAGACCCAGTACTTC.

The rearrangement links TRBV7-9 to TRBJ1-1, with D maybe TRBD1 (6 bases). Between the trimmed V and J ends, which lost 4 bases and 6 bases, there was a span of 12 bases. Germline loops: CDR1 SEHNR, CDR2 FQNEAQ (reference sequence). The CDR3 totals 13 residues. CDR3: CASSSPGVAEAFF. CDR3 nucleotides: TGTGCCAGCAGCTCCCCAGGGGTAGCTGAAGCTTTCTTT. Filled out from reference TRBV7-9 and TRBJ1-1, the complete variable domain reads DTGVSQNPRHKITKRGQNVTFRCDPISEHNRLYWYRQTLGQGPEFLTYFQNEAQLEKSRLLSDRFSAERPKGSFSTLEIQRTEQGDSAMYLCASSSPGVAEAFFGQGTRLTVV.